This TCR beta chain was identified during a study of cytomegalovirus exposure and HLA in healthy donors. Regarding the study as a whole: In a later analysis, the majority of CMV-associated beta chains seemingly showed HLA restriction. In a later analysis, TCR beta V- and J-gene trimming showed a link to a missense DCLRE1C variant. Analysis was performed later, and it showed HLA-associated TCR beta chains to be more clonally expanded than equally common others. Despite most TCR sequences being rare, some public TCRs occurred in many donors.

The PCR had 60 Vbeta and 13 Jbeta primers. Generated by immunoSEQ multiplex PCR, the TCRdb table keeps only in-frame clones and is missing some. The table shows about 190,000 clones, with more than 75% occurring only once. The length of the CDR3 is 15 residues. CDR1 and CDR2 (germline): MNHNY, SVGAGI (reference sequence). J lost 6 bases, V lost 6 bases, and 13 bases had no gene match. The sample holds a few counts of this clone. Its antigen is as yet unknown. The material sequenced was PBMCs. The chain has TRBV6-6 and TRBJ2-7; TRBD2 agrees at 8 bases. This TCR came from a woman aged 45-60 years in good health and CMV-seronegative. CDR3 loop: CASRRTSLRPREQYF. The CDR3 coding sequence is TGTGCCAGCAGACGGACTAGCCTCAGACCTCGCGAGCAGTACTTC.